This is a list of T cell receptor beta chains from one sample in a study of early T cells in non-severe SARS-CoV-2 infection. MiXCR was run by TCRdb on the 5' RACE reads, yielding one entry per CDR3 protein. The top ten clones hold around 5.5% of a sample with fewer than 25,000 distinct CDR3 sequences, 3.6% of them seen once. The sample comprised whole blood. These receptors originate from an adult who was a healthcare worker with PCR-confirmed SARS-CoV-2 infection or an uninfected control (not recorded which). The CDR3 runs from the conserved cysteine through the conserved F or W. Fields, in order: J gene, V gene, clone size, D gene, CDR3 DNA, CDR3 protein. D genes are given only for firm matches. Part of the rows lack a size; the others show once, few, many or a class for expanded clones.

TRBJ2-2 | TRBV11-1 | many | - | TGTGCCAGCAGCCCTTCCGGAAGGCCCGGGGAGCTGTTTTTT | CASSPSGRPGELFF
TRBJ2-7 | TRBV9 | few | TRBD2 | TGTGCCAGCAGCCTAGGGGCCAGCGGGGGGTTTTACGAGCAGTACTTC | CASSLGASGGFYEQYF
TRBJ1-1 | TRBV12-3/TRBV12-4 | few | TRBD1 | TGTGCCAGCAGTTCTCGGACAGGGGAGGGGGACACTGAAGCTTTCTTT | CASSSRTGEGDTEAFF
TRBJ1-5 | TRBV20-1 | many | - | TGCAGTGCTAGAGATGCGGGGGGAAGCCAGCCCCAGCATTTT | CSARDAGGSQPQHF
TRBJ2-3 | TRBV12-3/TRBV12-4 | many | - | TGTGCCAGCAGACTACAGGGAGCTCGGGATACGCAGTATTTT | CASRLQGARDTQYF
TRBJ2-7 | TRBV6-1 | - | - | TGTGCCAGCAGTCGGGACCCGGCAGTGGAGCAGTACTTC | CASSRDPAVEQYF
TRBJ1-2 | TRBV6-6 | - | TRBD1 | TGTGCCAGCAGTTACATAGGGGGCGAGAAGTATGGCTACACCTTC | CASSYIGGEKYGYTF
TRBJ1-4 | TRBV11-3 | many | - | TGTGCCAGCAGCTTAGGTGCTCCCTCCGGGGAACTGTTTTTT | CASSLGAPSGELFF
TRBJ2-5 | TRBV20-1 | few | - | TGCAGTGCTGGCGGGCAACGCCAAGAGACCCAGTACTTC | CSAGGQRQETQYF
TRBJ1-2 | TRBV14 | many | TRBD1 | TGTGCCAGCAGCCCGGGGACAGGCATTACCTATGGCTACACCTTC | CASSPGTGITYGYTF
TRBJ2-1 | TRBV6-6 | few | - | TGTGCCAGCAGTTACTCGAAGGGTGCCGATGAGCAGTTCTTC | CASSYSKGADEQFF